The 32 T cell receptor beta chains below come from one sample, sequenced in a study of STAT5B mutations in CD4+ large granular lymphocyte leukemia. Generated by immunoSEQ multiplex PCR, the TCRdb table keeps only in-frame clones and is missing some. The sample shows under 50,000 clones, around 82% of them seen only once. The specimen sequenced was CD4+ T cells from blood buffy coats. The receptors come from a human donor in good health.

V is TRBV5-1 and J is TRBJ1-2; TRBD1 aligns across 9 bases. Trimming took 0 bases from V and 3 from J; bases not matched to a gene: 0. The CDR3 has 14 amino acids. Germline V gene lookup returns CDR1 SGHRS and CDR2 YFSETQ. The CDR3 sequence: CASSLDRGHYGYTF. The CDR3 DNA reads as TGCGCCAGCAGCTTGGACAGGGGGCACTATGGCTACACCTTC.

The V gene is TRBV7-2, the J gene TRBJ2-7; D is possibly TRBD2 (5 bases). The germline V and J ends were trimmed by 5 bases and 6 bases, with 14 bases remaining between them. The CDR3 extends over 13 amino acids. CDR1 and CDR2 from the germline V gene are SGHTA and FQGNSA. This CDR3 reads CASSRPGRGEQYF. The CDR3 nucleotides are TGTGCCAGCAGCAGACCGGGGAGAGGCGAGCAGTACTTC.

This clone showed up just once. The chain recombines TRBV29-1 with TRBJ2-7, with D perhaps TRBD2 (6 bases). In germline, CDR1 is SQVTM, CDR2 ANQGSEA. V shed 7 bases and J shed 7 bases, with 14 bases lying between them. The CDR3 sequence is 11 residues long. In DNA, the CDR3 is TGCAGCGGCCTCCGGGCGGGGGAGCAGTACTTC. Its translation is CSGLRAGEQYF.

The V call is TRBV6-6, the J call TRBJ1-2; D uncertain. CDR1 and CDR2 from the germline V gene are MNHNY and SVGAGI (reference sequence). The CDR3 is 13 residues long. Between the trimmed V and J ends, which lost 7 bases and 1 base, there was a span of 10 bases. CDR3 amino acids: CASTRPLNYGYTF. As DNA, the CDR3 is TGTGCCAGCACCCGCCCCCTTAACTATGGCTACACCTTC.

The J gene is TRBJ1-3, the V gene TRBV5-4; 7 nucleotides agree with TRBD1. After removal of 3 bases from V and 0 bases from J, the junction contained 6 bases not matched to a gene. Looked up from germline, CDR1 is SGHNT and CDR2 is YYREEE (reference sequence). This CDR3 is 16 amino acids long. The CDR3 here is CASSSSGQNSGNTIYF. The CDR3 DNA reads as TGTGCCAGCAGCTCTTCGGGACAGAACTCTGGAAACACCATATATTTT.

This clone was found once. The gene calls are TRBV6-6 and TRBJ2-1; D may match TRBD1 or TRBD2 (5 bases each). There are 16 residues in the CDR3. Germline V gene data show CDR1 as MNHNY and CDR2 as SVGAGI (reference sequence). Between the trimmed V and J ends, which lost 7 bases and 5 bases, there was a span of 21 bases. The CDR3 DNA sequence: TGTGCCAGCAATAGAGGGGCTAGCAGGAATCACAATGAGCAGTTCTTC. Its translation: CASNRGASRNHNEQFF.

The chain joins TRBV7-3 to TRBJ2-7; TRBD2 might be the D (5 bases). Trimming stripped 3 bases from V and 5 bases from J, with 14 bases between. Germline CDR1 reads SGHTA; CDR2 reads FQGTGA. The CDR3 is 14 residues long. In nucleotides, the CDR3 is TGTGCCAGCAGCTTGTTACCGGGGTACCACGAGCAGTACTTC. Translated: CASSLLPGYHEQYF. Combining the CDR3 with reference TRBV7-3 and TRBJ2-7 gives the whole variable domain GAGVSQTPSNKVTEKGKYVELRCDPISGHTALYWYRQSLGQGPEFLIYFQGTGAADDSGLPNDRFFAVRPEGSVSTLKIQRTERGDSAVYLCASSLLPGYHEQYFGPGTRLTVT.

V usage is TRBV5-1 and J usage is TRBJ2-7; weak D call: TRBD2 (5 bases). Germline V gene lookup returns CDR1 SGHRS and CDR2 YFSETQ. V shed 6 bases and J shed 4 bases, with 17 bases lying between them. CDR3 size: 14 residues. CDR3 nucleotide sequence: TGCGCCAGCAAACCGCGAGGACTCAGTTACGAGCAGTACTTC. Translating gives CASKPRGLSYEQYF.

This sequence joins TRBV12-2 and TRBJ2-3; the DNA was not compared with TRBD2, the D call given in the table. TRBV12-2 is a known pseudogene. The CDR3 runs to 14 residues. The CDR3 DNA reads TGTGCAAGTCGCTTAGCCCGCGGAGGAGATACGCAGTATTTT. Residues: CASRLARGGDTQYF.

V and J are TRBV9 and TRBJ2-5; 10 nucleotides align to TRBD1. Germline assignment: CDR1 SGDLS and CDR2 YYNGEE. The trim removed 4 bases at V and 2 bases at J, leaving 2 bases unmatched. This CDR3 contains 14 residues. The CDR3 coding sequence is TGTGCCAGCAGCCCGGGACAGGGGCAAGAGACCCAGTACTTC. It is translated as CASSPGQGQETQYF.

This clone was counted once. The chain links TRBV14 to TRBJ2-5, with 8 bases matching TRBD2. The CDR3 contains 17 residues. Trimming took 0 bases from V and 3 from J; bases not matched to a gene: 9. Germline CDR1 reads SGHDN; CDR2 reads FVKESK. CDR3: CASSQDKSSGLEETQYF. The CDR3 DNA reads as TGTGCCAGCAGCCAAGACAAGTCTAGCGGGCTCGAAGAGACCCAGTACTTC.

The table lists this clone with a count of one. The rearrangement uses TRBV11-2 and TRBJ2-7; no clear D gene. Germline V gene sequence: CDR1 SGHAT, CDR2 FQNNGV. This CDR3 has 14 amino acids. Between the trimmed V and J ends, which lost 2 bases and 3 bases, there was a span of 11 bases. The CDR3 region has the DNA TGTGCCAGCAGCTTATTGCGGACGATCTACGAGCAGTACTTC. This translates into CASSLLRTIYEQYF.

The chain is built from TRBV5-4 and TRBJ2-7; D not resolved. The V gene's germline CDR1 is SGHNT and CDR2 YYREEE (reference sequence). V lost 3 bases and J 4 bases, leaving 14 bases between the germline ends. CDR3 size: 14 residues. CDR3 nucleotides: TGTGCCAGCAGCTATGAGGTTGGGGATTACGAGCAGTACTTC. It translates to CASSYEVGDYEQYF.

The chain links TRBV7-3 to TRBJ2-1; a possible D gene is TRBD2 (5 bases). Trimming stripped 2 bases from V and 9 bases from J, with 5 bases between. Germline lookup yields CDR1 SGHTA and CDR2 FQGTGA. This CDR3 is 11 amino acids long. CDR3 DNA sequence: TGTGCCAGCAGCTTAGAGGGTGAGCAGTTCTTC. It yields the protein CASSLEGEQFF.

The V call is TRBV15, the J call TRBJ1-3, with TRBD1 matching over 8 bases. The CDR3 runs 17 residues. The ends lost 2 bases at V and 1 base at J; junction bases unmatched: 7. The germline gives CDR1 LNHNV, CDR2 YYDKDF (reference sequence). DNA of the CDR3: TGTGCCACCAGCAGATCAGGACAGGGTATATCTGGAAACACCATATATTTT. This translates into CATSRSGQGISGNTIYF.

The V and J genes are TRBV7-3 and TRBJ2-1, with 12 nucleotides matching TRBD2. This CDR3 has 19 residues. Germline CDR1 reads SGHTA; CDR2 reads FQGTGA. Trimming cost V 1 base and J 5 bases; bases outside gene matches: 12. The CDR3 loop is CASSLRLAGVEGYDNEQFF. The CDR3, as DNA: TGTGCCAGCAGCTTAAGACTAGCGGGAGTCGAGGGGTATGACAATGAGCAGTTCTTC.

This chain links TRBV5-1 with TRBJ2-3, with TRBD2 matching over 13 bases. The CDR3 has 19 amino acids. Germline CDR1 SGHRS, CDR2 YFSETQ. The J segment lost 6 bases and the V segment lost 4 bases, leaving 17 bases of the junction unmatched. CDR3 loop: CASSLSPARTSGSTDTQYF. The DNA of the CDR3 is TGCGCCAGCAGCCTTAGCCCCGCGCGGACTAGCGGGAGTACTGATACGCAGTATTTT. Supplemented by reference TRBV5-1 and TRBJ2-3, the full variable domain reads KAGVTQTPRYLIKTRGQQVTLSCSPISGHRSVSWYQQTPGQGLQFLFEYFSETQRNKGNFPGRFSGRQFSNSRSEMNVSTLELGDSALYLCASSLSPARTSGSTDTQYFGPGTRLTVL.

V and J are TRBV5-1 and TRBJ2-2, with 7 bases lining up with TRBD2. The junction had 7 bases not matched to a gene; V was cut back by 0 bases and J by 5 bases. CDR3 length equals 16 residues. Germline-derived CDR1 and CDR2 are SGHRS and YFSETQ. The CDR3 reads CASSLAGGGFTGELFF. DNA for the CDR3: TGCGCCAGCAGCTTGGCCGGCGGGGGTTTTACCGGGGAGCTGTTTTTT. The full variable domain, rest sourced from reference TRBV5-1 and TRBJ2-2, is KAGVTQTPRYLIKTRGQQVTLSCSPISGHRSVSWYQQTPGQGLQFLFEYFSETQRNKGNFPGRFSGRQFSNSRSEMNVSTLELGDSALYLCASSLAGGGFTGELFFGEGSRLTVL.

The rearrangement joins TRBV29-1 to TRBJ1-2, with TRBD1 as a possible D gene (5 bases). The V gene's germline CDR1 is SQVTM and CDR2 ANQGSEA. The CDR3 sequence is 13 residues long. Trimming took off 6 bases at V and 2 bases at J, with 13 bases between the two ends. The CDR3 here is CSVTGRQNYGYTF. CDR3 nucleotides: TGCAGCGTGACTGGGCGACAGAACTATGGCTACACCTTC.

The chain recombines TRBV7-9 with TRBJ2-1; 10 bases agree with TRBD2. The CDR3 has 19 residues. Germline V CDR1 and CDR2: SEHNR, FQNEAQ (reference sequence). V was pared by 3 bases and J by 1 base, with 12 bases of the junction left unmatched. CDR3 amino acids: CASSFWASSGGMSYNEQFF. The CDR3, as DNA: TGTGCCAGCAGCTTTTGGGCCTCTAGCGGGGGTATGTCCTACAATGAGCAGTTCTTC.

CDR3 bases: TGCGCCAGCAGCTTGGGGCAGGGGTTAGACTATGGCTACACCTTC. Protein product: CASSLGQGLDYGYTF. The gene calls are TRBV5-1 and TRBJ1-2; D is perhaps TRBD1 (6 bases). V was shortened by 0 bases and J by 3 bases, with 12 bases between the two germline ends. The CDR3 consists of 15 residues. CDR1 SGHRS and CDR2 YFSETQ come from the germline V gene.

This clone was recorded once. This chain uses TRBV6-5 with TRBJ1-6, with D possibly TRBD1 on 6 matching bases. The V end was cut by 2 bases, the J end by 5 bases, with 13 bases between. CDR3 length: 16 amino acids. Germline V gene data show CDR1 as MNHEY and CDR2 as SVGAGI. CDR3 nucleotide sequence: TGTGCCAGCAGTTACGGGACAACTACAAATAATTCACCCCTCCACTTT. Protein product: CASSYGTTTNNSPLHF.

V is TRBV20-1 and J is TRBJ2-7; D is ambiguous. Trimming shortened V by 6 bases and J by 6 bases, and 12 bases separated the two germline ends. The germline gives CDR1 DFQATT, CDR2 SNEGSKA (reference sequence). The CDR3 totals 11 residues. In DNA, the CDR3 is TGCAGTGCCCCTAGACTTGCCGAGCAGTACTTC. Its translation: CSAPRLAEQYF.

This clone was found a few times. The chain joins TRBV5-4 to TRBJ2-7, with 10 bases aligning to TRBD1. The germline V gene has CDR1 SGHNT and CDR2 YYREEE (reference sequence). Trimming took 5 bases from V and 6 from J; bases not matched to a gene: 2. CDR3 length: 12 amino acids. In DNA, the CDR3 is TGTGCCAGCAGTCGGGACAGGGGCGAGCAGTACTTC. Residues: CASSRDRGEQYF. Full variable domain (outside the CDR3, taken from reference TRBV5-4 and TRBJ2-7): ETGVTQSPTHLIKTRGQQVTLRCSSQSGHNTVSWYQQALGQGPQFIFQYYREEENGRGNFPPRFSGLQFPNYSSELNVNALELDDSALYLCASSRDRGEQYFGPGTRLTVT.

The chain carries TRBV28 and TRBJ1-5, with a possible D match to TRBD1 (6 bases). Trimming shortened V by 11 bases and J by 2 bases, and 13 bases separated the two germline ends. The CDR3 is 13 amino acids. CDR1 MDHEN and CDR2 SYDVKM come from the germline V gene. DNA for the CDR3: TGTGCCTCTAAGGGGGTTGGCAATCAGCCCCAGCATTTT. Its translation: CASKGVGNQPQHF.

The chain carries TRBV30 and TRBJ1-6, with 8 bases matching TRBD1. Looked up from germline, CDR1 is GTSNPN and CDR2 is SVGIG (reference sequence). Trimming at V came to 0 bases and at J to 10 bases, leaving 8 bases not matched to a gene. The CDR3 is made up of 15 amino acids. The CDR3 DNA sequence: TGTGCCTGGAGTGTTGGACAGGGACGGAGGTCACCCCTCCACTTT. Its protein is CAWSVGQGRRSPLHF. Full variable domain (rest looked up from reference TRBV30 and TRBJ1-6): SQTIHQWPATLVQPVGSPLSLECTVEGTSNPNLYWYRQAAGRGLQLLFYSVGIGQISSEVPQNLSASRPQDRQFILSSKKLLLSDSGFYLCAWSVGQGRRSPLHFGNGTRLTVT.

V is TRBV5-6 and J is TRBJ1-4; 7 bases line up with TRBD1. The CDR3 runs 14 residues. J was trimmed by 5 bases and V by 5 bases; bases with no gene match: 6. Germline V gene data show CDR1 as SGHDT and CDR2 as YYEEEE. DNA for the CDR3: TGTGCCAGCAGACGCCAGGGGGGGAATGAAAAACTGTTTTTT. Translated: CASRRQGGNEKLFF.

This chain uses TRBV7-3 with TRBJ2-1; TRBD2 aligns across 7 bases. Germline V gene lookup returns CDR1 SGHTA and CDR2 FQGTGA. CDR3 length: 15 residues. J lost 0 bases, V lost 4 bases, and 3 bases had no gene match. The DNA of the CDR3 is TGTGCCAGCAGCTCGAAGCGGGACTCCTACAATGAGCAGTTCTTC. Translating it yields CASSSKRDSYNEQFF. Using reference TRBV7-3 and TRBJ2-1 for the parts outside the CDR3, the full variable domain is GAGVSQTPSNKVTEKGKYVELRCDPISGHTALYWYRQSLGQGPEFLIYFQGTGAADDSGLPNDRFFAVRPEGSVSTLKIQRTERGDSAVYLCASSSKRDSYNEQFFGPGTRLTVL.

The genes are TRBV4-1 and TRBJ1-5, with D tentatively TRBD1 (5 bases). Trimming took off 1 base at V and 0 bases at J, with 10 bases between the two ends. This CDR3 spans 16 amino acids. CDR1 is MGHRA, CDR2 YSYEKL, per germline. The DNA of the CDR3 is TGCGCCAGCAGCCAAGGGGAGGGGTATAGCAATCAGCCCCAGCATTTT. Its translation is CASSQGEGYSNQPQHF.

The rearrangement uses TRBV29-1 and TRBJ2-7, with 7 bases that match TRBD2. Germline CDR1 is SQVTM and CDR2 is ANQGSEA. After removal of 6 bases from V and 1 base from J, the junction contained 9 bases not matched to a gene. This CDR3 is built from 14 residues. The CDR3 bases are TGCAGCGTGGACGTGGGAGGGCAGTCCTACGAGCAGTACTTC. Translating gives CSVDVGGQSYEQYF.

This clone was seen more than once but under ten times. The rearrangement uses TRBV28 and TRBJ1-2; no firm D call. The V end was cut by 8 bases, the J end by 0 bases, with 13 bases between. The CDR3 consists of 14 residues. In germline, CDR1 is MDHEN, CDR2 SYDVKM. The DNA for the CDR3 is TGTGCCAGCCAGGAGACCGCTACTAACTATGGCTACACCTTC. This sequence encodes CASQETATNYGYTF.

The chain carries TRBV4-1 and TRBJ2-7; 11 nucleotides line up with TRBD1. The V gene's germline CDR1 is MGHRA and CDR2 YSYEKL. V was clipped by 2 bases and J by 2 bases; unmatched bases: 2. The CDR3 is 15 amino acids. The CDR3 protein is CASSQPGQGAYEQYF. In DNA, the CDR3 is TGCGCCAGCAGCCAACCGGGACAGGGGGCCTACGAGCAGTACTTC.